A single sample gave rise to the 16 T cell receptor beta chains below, sequenced in a study of T cells in Graves' hyperthyroidism and ophthalmopathy. Amplification of TCR beta CDR3 regions used RNA as the template. The HTBI primer set was used in a first-round RT-PCR of the TCR CDR3. TCRdb used MiXCR to reprocess the multiplex PCR reads, holding one entry per CDR3 protein. The sample contains about 770,000 distinct CDR3 sequences, around 20% of which appear only once. The sample comprised blood. Source of these receptors: a woman aged 45-59 years with Graves' hyperthyroidism that later progressed to Graves' ophthalmopathy.

This clonotype was observed a few times. CDR3 in amino acids: CASSQDVLQPQHF. The CDR3 coding sequence is TGTGCCAGCAGCCAAGATGTCCTGCAGCCCCAGCATTTT. The J gene is TRBJ1-5, the V gene TRBV3-1; D remains unclear. This CDR3 is 13 amino acids long. Germline V gene sequence: CDR1 LGHDT, CDR2 YNNKEL (reference sequence). Trimming cost V 0 bases and J 7 bases, with 7 bases left between them.

There are a few counts of this clonotype. This rearrangement joins TRBV10-1 to TRBJ2-7; maybe TRBD1 (5 bases). Trimming stripped 0 bases from V and 6 bases from J, with 9 bases between. Germline V gene data show CDR1 as WNHNN and CDR2 as SYGVQD (reference sequence). The CDR3 extends over 13 amino acids. CDR3 coding DNA: TGCGCCAGCAGTGAGTCGTACAGGCCCGAGCAGTACTTC. The encoded protein is CASSESYRPEQYF.

This clonotype was recorded at least ten times. This chain links TRBV11-3 with TRBJ1-1; 8 bases map to TRBD1. The CDR3 covers 13 residues. V shed 4 bases, J shed 5 bases, and the junction held 3 bases outside the gene matches. Per the germline V gene, CDR1 is SGHNT and CDR2 is YENEEA. CDR3 nucleotide sequence: TGTGCCAGCAGCTACCACAGGGGGACTGAAGCTTTCTTT. Encoded protein: CASSYHRGTEAFF.

A few counts support this clonotype. The rearrangement joins TRBV7-6 to TRBJ2-1; TRBD2 aligns across 7 bases. The CDR3 extends over 16 amino acids. V trimming: 1 base; J trimming: 4 bases; junction bases outside the gene matches: 7. Germline-derived CDR1 and CDR2 are SGHVS and FNYEAQ. DNA of the CDR3: TGTGCCAGCAGCTTAGTTATCCTAGCGGAATACAATGAGCAGTTCTTC. It yields the protein CASSLVILAEYNEQFF.

This chain links TRBV19 with TRBJ2-1; 12 bases match TRBD1. Germline V gene lookup returns CDR1 LNHDA and CDR2 SQIVND (reference sequence). The CDR3 has 15 residues. The ends lost 4 bases at V and 9 bases at J; junction bases unmatched: 7. The CDR3 region has the DNA TGTGCCAGTAGTAGGGGACAGGGGGCGCGCGGTGAGCAGTTCTTC. Translating it yields CASSRGQGARGEQFF.

There are a few counts of this clonotype. This chain uses TRBV5-1 with TRBJ1-6; a weak D match, TRBD1 (5 bases). Germline CDR1 and CDR2: SGHRS and YFSETQ. The CDR3 covers 15 residues. Trimming left V 0 bases short and J 6 bases short, with 10 bases between. The CDR3: CASSLGDGGNSPLHF. The CDR3 DNA reads TGCGCCAGCAGCTTGGGCGACGGGGGTAATTCACCCCTCCACTTT.

This clonotype was seen repeatedly, ten times or more. The chain joins TRBV2 to TRBJ1-5; D remains ambiguous. Germline V CDR1 and CDR2: SNHLY, FYNNEI. V lost 6 bases and J 5 bases, leaving 11 bases between the germline ends. The CDR3 extends over 13 amino acids. The CDR3 coding sequence is TGTGCCAGCAGGACTGACACCGATCAGCCCCAGCATTTT. This translates into CASRTDTDQPQHF.

There are many counts of this clonotype. The chain employs TRBV11-2 and TRBJ1-1; D remains ambiguous. V shed 1 base and J shed 4 bases, with 13 bases lying between them. Germline loops: CDR1 SGHAT, CDR2 FQNNGV. The CDR3 contains 15 residues. The CDR3 loop is CASSLAPNIPTEAFF. The DNA of the CDR3 is TGTGCCAGCAGCTTAGCCCCCAATATTCCCACTGAAGCTTTCTTT.

This clonotype was counted a few times. V and J are TRBV6-1 and TRBJ2-2; 10 bases map to TRBD2. The CDR3 totals 18 residues. V was clipped by 2 bases and J by 2 bases; unmatched bases: 8. Germline V gene data show CDR1 as MNHNS and CDR2 as SASEGT. The CDR3 DNA reads TGTGCCAGCAGTGAACGAGCAGCGGGGGGGCTTAACACCGGGGAGCTGTTTTTT. Translated, it gives CASSERAAGGLNTGELFF.

This clonotype has just a few counts. The chain combines TRBV5-6 with TRBJ2-7, with unresolved D. Trimming removed 3 bases at V and 1 base at J, with 14 bases between. CDR1 SGHDT and CDR2 YYEEEE come from the germline V gene. There are 15 residues in the CDR3. DNA of the CDR3: TGTGCCAGCAGCTCGGCCCCTACAGATTCCTACGAGCAGTACTTC. Translated, it gives CASSSAPTDSYEQYF.

The table lists this clonotype with many counts. V is TRBV18 and J is TRBJ2-3; D is uncertain. The V gene lost 3 bases and the J gene lost 6 bases, with 10 bases spanning the gap. The CDR3 consists of 13 residues. The germline V gene encodes CDR1 KGHSH and CDR2 LQKENI. The CDR3 sequence: CASSPPSRDTQYF. The DNA for the CDR3 is TGTGCCAGCTCACCCCCTTCACGGGATACGCAGTATTTT.

The chain links TRBV9 to TRBJ2-3, with D maybe TRBD2 (6 bases). CDR3 size: 13 residues. Germline V CDR1 and CDR2: SGDLS, YYNGEE. The V end lost 3 bases, the J end lost 6 bases, and 11 bases lay between the germline ends. The CDR3 nucleotides read TGTGCCAGCAGCGCACCCGGAGGGGATACGCAGTATTTT. Residues: CASSAPGGDTQYF.

This clonotype was picked up a small number of times. Mismatch with germline at one junction end may stem from a read error. CDR3 in DNA: TGCAGTGCTACCCGGCCCAATAGCAATCAGCCCCGGCATTTT. Residues: CSATRPNSNQPRHF. The V call is TRBV20-1, the J call TRBJ1-5, with D unresolved. CDR3 length: 14 amino acids. From germline, CDR1 is DFQATT and CDR2 SNEGSKA (reference sequence).

In this sample, this clonotype turned up a few times. The genes are TRBV27 and TRBJ2-2; TRBD1 matches 8 bases. Germline assignment: CDR1 MNHEY and CDR2 SMNVEV (reference sequence). CDR3 length: 14 amino acids. Trimming cost V 6 bases and J 6 bases; bases outside gene matches: 6. The CDR3 bases are TGTGCCAGCAGACGACAGGGGTTCGCCGGGGAGCTGTTTTTT. This gives the protein CASRRQGFAGELFF.

This clonotype was seen repeatedly, ten times or more. This chain links TRBV11-2 with TRBJ1-5; D call uncertain. The CDR3 has 14 residues. Trimming pared 5 bases from V and 7 bases from J, leaving 15 bases between. CDR1 SGHAT and CDR2 FQNNGV come from the germline V gene. The DNA for the CDR3 is TGTGCCAGCAGCACCCCCGGGGATGGCCAGCCCCAGCATTTT. It specifies CASSTPGDGQPQHF.

As regards this clonotype: Its ends do not fully match the called genes, so a read error is possible. The V gene is TRBV5-5, the J gene TRBJ2-1; D is unclear. CDR3 size: 10 residues. Germline CDR1 SGHKS, CDR2 YYEKEE (reference sequence). The CDR3 loop reads CASSDRILVF. The DNA of the CDR3 is TGTGCCAGCAGCGATAGGATCCTCGTCTTC.